Shown below are 17 T cell receptor beta chains from a single sample sequenced in a study of blood T cell repertoires in COVID-19. Repertoires were generated with immunoSEQ multiplex PCR, while TCRdb's copy carries only in-frame clones and drops some. The sample has some 300,000 clones; roughly 86% are singletons. Sequenced material: PBMCs or T cells enriched from blood (not recorded which). These receptors were collected from a woman in her thirties who had recovered from COVID-19.

This clone was picked up one time. The V gene is TRBV27, the J gene TRBJ1-2; the match to TRBD1 covers 8 bases. This CDR3 is built from 15 residues. CDR1 MNHEY and CDR2 SMNVEV come from the germline V gene (reference sequence). Losses at the gene ends were 2 bases for V and 5 bases for J; bases not matched to a gene: 7. The CDR3 region is CASSLTGGSFYGYTF. CDR3 coding DNA: TGTGCCAGCAGTTTAACAGGGGGTTCGTTTTATGGCTACACCTTC.

This clone occurred a few times. The chain is built from TRBV4-1 and TRBJ2-7; D gene ambiguous. The V and J ends lost 2 bases and 6 bases respectively, with 8 bases between them. Germline V gives CDR1 MGHRA, CDR2 YSYEKL. The CDR3 length is 12 residues. This CDR3 reads CASSQPAGEQYF. CDR3 DNA sequence: TGCGCCAGCAGCCAACCGGCAGGCGAGCAGTACTTC.

The chain is built from TRBV27 and TRBJ1-5, with TRBD1 as a possible D gene (5 bases). Trimming stripped 4 bases from V and 5 bases from J, with 15 bases between. This CDR3 has 15 amino acids. Germline CDR1 and CDR2: MNHEY and SMNVEV (reference sequence). The CDR3 DNA sequence: TGTGCCAGCAGTTCCCTGACAGAGGCGCATCAGCCCCAGCATTTT. Amino acid sequence: CASSSLTEAHQPQHF.

This clone was counted a few times. This chain uses TRBV6-5 with TRBJ2-2; a possible D gene is TRBD2 (5 bases). The CDR3 consists of 16 residues. The V end lost 0 bases, the J end lost 5 bases, and 13 bases lay between the germline ends. Germline lookup yields CDR1 MNHEY and CDR2 SVGAGI. CDR3 DNA sequence: TGTGCCAGCAGTTACTCGATGGGAGTACGAACCGGGGAGCTGTTTTTT. Translated: CASSYSMGVRTGELFF.

By proportion, this clone is medium-sized. CDR3: CASSSNRGIDEKLFF. The CDR3 DNA sequence: TGTGCCAGCAGCTCAAACAGGGGAATTGATGAAAAACTGTTTTTT. V and J are TRBV5-4 and TRBJ1-4; 7 bases are shared with TRBD1. The CDR3 totals 15 residues. Germline loops: CDR1 SGHNT, CDR2 YYREEE (reference sequence). The V segment lost 3 bases and the J segment 6 bases; nucleotides outside the gene matches: 8.

The chain is built from TRBV6-5 and TRBJ2-1, with 7 bases lining up with TRBD2. Germline CDR1 is MNHEY and CDR2 is SVGAGI. V shed 4 bases, J shed 5 bases, and the junction held 5 bases outside the gene matches. The CDR3 is 14 amino acids. CDR3 amino acids: CASSWGLPDNEQFF. As DNA, the CDR3 is TGTGCCAGCAGTTGGGGACTACCCGACAATGAGCAGTTCTTC.

This clone was seen only once. This sequence joins TRBV29-1 and TRBJ2-7; TRBD1 agrees at 10 bases. The CDR3 has 14 residues. Germline values: CDR1 SQVTM, CDR2 ANQGSEA. Trimming removed 6 bases from V and 4 bases from J; junction bases left unmatched: 9. As DNA, the CDR3 is TGCAGCGTGGATATACCGGGACAGGGGTACGAGCAGTACTTC. It codes for CSVDIPGQGYEQYF.

The chain links TRBV18 to TRBJ2-7; a possible D gene is TRBD2 (6 bases). There are 15 residues in the CDR3. Trimming took off 5 bases at V and 3 bases at J, with 17 bases between the two ends. Germline values: CDR1 KGHSH, CDR2 LQKENI. CDR3 loop: CASSAATSYGYEQYF. The CDR3 coding sequence is TGTGCCAGCTCAGCCGCGACTAGTTACGGCTACGAGCAGTACTTC.

The chain joins TRBV4-1 to TRBJ2-7; 8 bases map to TRBD2. The CDR3 totals 18 residues. Germline V CDR1 and CDR2: MGHRA, YSYEKL. The ends lost 1 base at V and 6 bases at J; junction bases unmatched: 17. The CDR3 sequence is CASSQGLLRREGMSEQYF. CDR3 bases: TGCGCCAGCAGCCAAGGCCTTCTTCGTCGGGAGGGTATGTCCGAGCAGTACTTC.

The rearrangement uses TRBV7-3 and TRBJ1-1; D is possibly TRBD1 (5 bases). V gave up 0 bases and J gave up 1 base, with 9 bases separating them. The CDR3 is 15 amino acids. From germline, CDR1 is SGHTA and CDR2 FQGTGA. The DNA of the CDR3 is TGTGCCAGCAGCTTAACAGGACACCCGAACACTGAAGCTTTCTTT. Translated, it gives CASSLTGHPNTEAFF.

V usage is TRBV15 and J usage is TRBJ1-2; no clear D gene. CDR3 size: 15 residues. Trimming stripped 3 bases from V and 4 bases from J, with 15 bases between. CDR1 is LNHNV, CDR2 YYDKDF, per germline (reference sequence). The CDR3 region is CATSSDEGTLYGYTF. Written as DNA, the CDR3 is TGTGCCACCAGCAGCGACGAGGGAACCCTCTATGGCTACACCTTC. The entire variable domain, with the rest obtained from reference TRBV15 and TRBJ1-2, is as follows: DAMVIQNPRYQVTQFGKPVTLSCSQTLNHNVMYWYQQKSSQAPKLLFHYYDKDFNNEADTPDNFQSRRPNTSFCFLDIRSPGLGDTAMYLCATSSDEGTLYGYTFGSGTRLTVV.

This clone occurred once. The chain links TRBV2 to TRBJ1-2; D possibly corresponds to TRBD1 (6 bases). Germline CDR1 SNHLY, CDR2 FYNNEI. V was clipped by 10 bases and J by 3 bases, with 12 bases between them. CDR3 size: 12 residues. CDR3 amino acids: CAIAGAHYGYTF. CDR3 coding DNA: TGTGCCATCGCAGGGGCCCACTATGGCTACACCTTC. The variable domain in full, completed from reference TRBV2 and TRBJ1-2, reads EPEVTQTPSHQVTQMGQEVILRCVPISNHLYFYWYRQILGQKVEFLVSFYNNEISEKSEIFDDQFSVERPDGSNFTLKIRSTKLEDSAMYFCAIAGAHYGYTFGSGTRLTVV.

As DNA, the CDR3 is TGTGCCAGCAGCCCCAGCGGCAACAATGAGCAGTTCTTC. As protein: CASSPSGNNEQFF. This chain links TRBV7-9 with TRBJ2-1; possibly TRBD2 for D (5 bases). V lost 5 bases, J lost 5 bases, and 10 bases lay in between. Germline V lookup: CDR1 SEHNR, CDR2 FQNEAQ (reference sequence). The CDR3 loop spans 13 amino acids.

This clone appeared a few times. The CDR3 bases are TGTGCCAGCAGCTTCATCGCAAGGGAGGGAGCTTTCTTT. It yields the protein CASSFIAREGAFF. The chain employs TRBV13 and TRBJ1-1; no definite D call. Germline CDR1 and CDR2: PRHDT and FYEKMQ (reference sequence). This CDR3 region has 13 residues. Deletions cut 3 bases from V and 10 bases from J, with 15 bases between.

The rearrangement uses TRBV19 and TRBJ1-2; no reliable D call. This CDR3 is built from 17 residues. CDR1 and CDR2 from the germline V gene are LNHDA and SQIVND (reference sequence). V lost 2 bases and J 0 bases, leaving 16 bases between the germline ends. The CDR3 reads CASSIIVSTATNYGYTF. The CDR3 DNA follows: TGTGCCAGTAGTATAATAGTTTCAACCGCCACTAACTATGGCTACACCTTC.

The chain recombines TRBV4-1 with TRBJ2-3; 10 bases map to TRBD2. With V trimmed by 0 bases and J by 1 base, 13 bases remained unmatched. This CDR3 region has 20 residues. Germline assignment: CDR1 MGHRA and CDR2 YSYEKL. CDR3 DNA: TGCGCCAGCAGCCAAGATCGACTAGCGGGTTTTCAAGGAGGCACAGATACGCAGTATTTT. Its protein is CASSQDRLAGFQGGTDTQYF.

The chain is built from TRBV5-1 and TRBJ2-6, with TRBD2 as a possible D gene (5 bases). V was trimmed by 4 bases and J by 0 bases, leaving 11 bases between them. Germline-derived CDR1 and CDR2 are SGHRS and YFSETQ. CDR3 size: 16 residues. This chain's CDR3 is CASSVTTISGANVLTF. CDR3 coding DNA: TGCGCCAGCAGCGTGACTACGATCTCTGGGGCCAACGTCCTGACTTTC.